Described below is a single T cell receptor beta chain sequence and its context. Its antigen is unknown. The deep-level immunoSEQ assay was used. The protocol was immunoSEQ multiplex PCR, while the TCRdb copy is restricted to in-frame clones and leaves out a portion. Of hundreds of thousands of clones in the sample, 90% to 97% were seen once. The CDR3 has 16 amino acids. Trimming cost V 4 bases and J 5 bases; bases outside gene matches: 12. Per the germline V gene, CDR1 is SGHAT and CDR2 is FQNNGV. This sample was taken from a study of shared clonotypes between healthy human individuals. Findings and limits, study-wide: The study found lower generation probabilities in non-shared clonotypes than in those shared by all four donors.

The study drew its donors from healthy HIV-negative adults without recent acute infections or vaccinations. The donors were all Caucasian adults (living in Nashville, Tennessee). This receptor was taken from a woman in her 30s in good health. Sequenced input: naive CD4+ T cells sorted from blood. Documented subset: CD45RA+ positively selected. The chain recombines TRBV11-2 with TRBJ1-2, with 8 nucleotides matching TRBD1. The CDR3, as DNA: TGTGCCAGCAGCTGGACGGGGGGACAGGCCTTTTATGGCTACACCTTC. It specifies CASSWTGGQAFYGYTF.